This T cell receptor (beta chain) is from a study of blood T cell repertoires in COVID-19. Study summary: From T cells, B-cell-depleted T cells, or PBMCs came the material, which was cDNA or gDNA.

TCRdb's copy holds only in-frame clones and misses some; the assay was immunoSEQ multiplex PCR. This sample has 250,000 to 350,000 clones, with around 87% found just once. Trimming removed 8 bases from V and 2 bases from J, with 15 bases in between. The CDR3 length is 13 residues. Germline V gives CDR1 GTSNPN, CDR2 SVGIG (reference sequence). This chain connects TRBV30 to TRBJ1-2; weak D call: TRBD1 (6 bases). The receptor's source is a woman aged 25 to 39 who had recovered from COVID-19. Sequences were obtained from PBMCs or T cells enriched from blood (not recorded which). This chain's CDR3 is CALLGAVNYGYTF. The CDR3 DNA is TGTGCCCTATTGGGGGCGGTGAACTATGGCTACACCTTC.